A single sample is the source of the 31 T cell receptor beta chains below, sequenced in a study of cytomegalovirus exposure and HLA in healthy donors. Use of 60 Vbeta and 13 Jbeta primers characterized the PCR. Method: immunoSEQ multiplex PCR; TCRdb's copy keeps in-frame clones and lacks some. The data hold 70,000 to 100,000 clones, with roughly 80% observed a single time. The sample comprised PBMCs. These receptors came from a woman aged 50 to 60 in good health and CMV-seropositive.

This chain uses TRBV6-5 with TRBJ2-3; a possible D gene is TRBD2 (6 bases). V gave up 2 bases and J gave up 5 bases, with 14 bases separating them. This CDR3 is 15 amino acids long. Germline V gene sequence: CDR1 MNHEY, CDR2 SVGAGI. The CDR3 nucleotides read TGTGCCAGCAGTTACGGTACGGGAGCCGGAGATACGCAGTATTTT. Translated: CASSYGTGAGDTQYF.

The CDR3 nucleotides are TGTGCCAGCAGTCCTTCGGCGGGGGGGTACAACTATGGCTACACCTTC. It codes for CASSPSAGGYNYGYTF. The chain carries TRBV27 and TRBJ1-2; TRBD1 is a possible D gene (5 bases). Germline loops: CDR1 MNHEY, CDR2 SMNVEV (reference sequence). Trimming removed 5 bases from V and 2 bases from J, with 18 bases in between. This CDR3 comprises 16 residues.

The CDR3 spells CASSLVLASSTDTQYF. CDR3 nucleotide sequence: TGTGCCAGCAGCTTAGTTCTAGCGTCGAGCACAGATACGCAGTATTTT. The chain carries TRBV11-2 and TRBJ2-3; the D gene is possibly TRBD2 (6 bases). CDR1 is SGHAT, CDR2 FQNNGV, per germline. Between the trimmed V and J ends, which lost 1 base and 0 bases, there was a span of 11 bases. The CDR3 has 16 residues. The full variable domain, in which reference TRBV11-2 and TRBJ2-3 provide the parts outside the CDR3, is EAGVAQSPRYKIIEKRQSVAFWCNPISGHATLYWYQQILGQGPKLLIQFQNNGVVDDSQLPKDRFSAERLKGVDSTLKIQPAKLEDSAVYLCASSLVLASSTDTQYFGPGTRLTVL.

The rearrangement links TRBV5-1 to TRBJ2-3, with 9 nucleotides matching TRBD1. The germline gives CDR1 SGHRS, CDR2 YFSETQ. The CDR3 has 13 amino acids. With 7 bases clipped from V and 4 bases from J, the junction kept 4 bases outside the gene matches. CDR3 residues: CASGGQGSDTQYF. CDR3 nucleotides: TGCGCCAGCGGGGGACAGGGCTCAGATACGCAGTATTTT.

This clone is a singleton in its sample. The V gene is TRBV11-2, the J gene TRBJ2-3, with a tentative D call TRBD1 (5 bases). Trimming removed 5 bases from V and 3 bases from J, with 21 bases in between. Per germline, CDR1 SGHAT and CDR2 FQNNGV. This CDR3 has 17 residues. CDR3 bases: TGTGCCAGCAGCCAATGGTGGTCAGGGCTTTCTACAGATACGCAGTATTTT. Residues: CASSQWWSGLSTDTQYF. The entire variable domain, with the rest obtained from reference TRBV11-2 and TRBJ2-3, is as follows: EAGVAQSPRYKIIEKRQSVAFWCNPISGHATLYWYQQILGQGPKLLIQFQNNGVVDDSQLPKDRFSAERLKGVDSTLKIQPAKLEDSAVYLCASSQWWSGLSTDTQYFGPGTRLTVL.

This clone was counted a few times. The rearrangement links TRBV6-1 to TRBJ2-1; 8 nucleotides line up with TRBD1. Germline V gene sequence: CDR1 MNHNS, CDR2 SASEGT. The CDR3 contains 12 residues. Trimming removed 6 bases from V and 8 bases from J; junction bases left unmatched: 3. The CDR3 is CASREQGDEQFF. In nucleotides, the CDR3 is TGTGCCAGCAGAGAACAGGGGGATGAGCAGTTCTTC.

The chain links TRBV5-1 to TRBJ1-2; 7 bases align to TRBD1. With 7 bases clipped from V and 1 base from J, the junction kept 13 bases outside the gene matches. CDR3 length: 16 amino acids. CDR1 is SGHRS, CDR2 YFSETQ, per germline. CDR3 in DNA: TGCGCCAGCGGGGGTTCGAACCGGGACAGTAACTATGGCTACACCTTC. This codes for CASGGSNRDSNYGYTF.

The chain is built from TRBV9 and TRBJ1-5; 8 bases match TRBD1. Germline V lookup: CDR1 SGDLS, CDR2 YYNGEE. This CDR3 region has 17 residues. With 2 bases clipped from V and 6 bases from J, the junction kept 13 bases outside the gene matches. CDR3 nucleotides: TGTGCCAGCAGCGTGGGCCGAAAGGACAGGGTAAGTCAGCCCCAGCATTTT. It encodes CASSVGRKDRVSQPQHF.

As concerns this clone: At the DNA level, this CDR3 is encoded by other sequences in the same sample as well. The chain links TRBV12-5 to TRBJ2-3, with a tentative D call TRBD2 (5 bases). The V gene's germline CDR1 is LGHNT and CDR2 FRNRAP. This CDR3 comprises 13 residues. V dropped 6 bases and J dropped 4 bases, with 11 bases sitting between them. CDR3 sequence: CASGISRADTQYF. Here the CDR3 DNA reads TGTGCTAGTGGCATCTCGCGGGCAGATACGCAGTATTTT.

The V gene is TRBV11-1, the J gene TRBJ2-7, with a possible D match to TRBD2 (5 bases). The CDR3 spans 14 residues. The germline V gene encodes CDR1 SGHAT and CDR2 FQDESV (reference sequence). The ends were cut back, 1 base at V and 3 bases at J, with 10 bases in the middle. The CDR3 spells CASSLDPEGYEQYF. CDR3 DNA sequence: TGTGCCAGCAGCTTAGATCCCGAGGGCTACGAGCAGTACTTC.

CDR3 DNA: TGTGCCAGCAGCGTAGTAGGACTAGCGGGAGAAGGCACAGATACGCAGTATTTT. Encoded protein: CASSVVGLAGEGTDTQYF. This rearrangement joins TRBV9 to TRBJ2-3; 13 bases map to TRBD2. Germline V gene sequence: CDR1 SGDLS, CDR2 YYNGEE. After removal of 0 bases from V and 1 base from J, the junction contained 5 bases not matched to a gene. The CDR3 is 18 amino acids.

The CDR3 sequence: CASSVGTGDNYGYTF. In DNA, the CDR3 is TGTGCCAGCAGCGTAGGAACAGGGGATAACTATGGCTACACCTTC. This sequence joins TRBV9 and TRBJ1-2, with 7 bases matching TRBD1. The ends lost 0 bases at V and 1 base at J; junction bases unmatched: 3. The CDR3 loop spans 15 amino acids. Germline V lookup: CDR1 SGDLS, CDR2 YYNGEE.

The rearrangement links TRBV11-2 to TRBJ2-5; 9 positions match TRBD1. CDR1 SGHAT and CDR2 FQNNGV come from the germline V gene. The CDR3 contains 16 residues. V lost 5 bases, J lost 2 bases, and 9 bases stayed unmatched. The CDR3 spells CASSHPGQGWQETQYF. CDR3 coding DNA: TGTGCCAGCAGCCACCCAGGACAGGGGTGGCAAGAGACCCAGTACTTC.

This chain connects TRBV7-6 to TRBJ2-5; D is possibly TRBD1 (6 bases). CDR3 size: 16 residues. Germline V gene lookup returns CDR1 SGHVS and CDR2 FNYEAQ. V was pared by 2 bases and J by 1 base, with 14 bases between. The CDR3 coding sequence is TGTGCCAGCAGCTTATTAGGGGGAGCAGTCCAAGAGACCCAGTACTTC. Protein product: CASSLLGGAVQETQYF.

The chain employs TRBV2 and TRBJ1-4; 12 bases are a match to TRBD1. The length of the CDR3 is 13 residues. V lost 11 bases to trimming and J lost 6 bases; unmatched junction nucleotides: 4. Per germline, CDR1 SNHLY and CDR2 FYNNEI. CDR3 residues: CAGGDRGHEKLFF. The CDR3 region has the DNA TGTGCCGGGGGGGACAGGGGGCATGAAAAACTGTTTTTT.

In this sample, this clone turned up once. J is TRBJ1-5 and V is TRBV6-1, with D perhaps TRBD1 (5 bases). Germline CDR1 and CDR2: MNHNS and SASEGT. The length of the CDR3 is 16 residues. Between the trimmed V and J ends, which lost 2 bases and 1 base, there was a span of 12 bases. The DNA for the CDR3 is TGTGCCAGCAGTGAACGCGGGGGGGAAAGCAATCAGCCCCAGCATTTT. It translates to CASSERGGESNQPQHF.

V and J are TRBV19 and TRBJ1-1; 7 bases are shared with TRBD1. Trimming took 7 bases from V and 10 from J; bases not matched to a gene: 6. Germline V CDR1 and CDR2: LNHDA, SQIVND (reference sequence). The CDR3 extends over 11 amino acids. CDR3 nucleotides: TGTGCCAGTACCTACAGGGGAGGAGCTTTCTTT. Residues: CASTYRGGAFF. The full variable domain, its missing parts supplied by reference TRBV19 and TRBJ1-1, is DGGITQSPKYLFRKEGQNVTLSCEQNLNHDAMYWYRQDPGQGLRLIYYSQIVNDFQKGDIAEGYSVSREKKESFPLTVTSAQKNPTAFYLCASTYRGGAFFGQGTRLTVV.

This clone was detected once. The chain couples TRBV6-1 to TRBJ2-7, with D unclear. V lost 8 bases, J lost 4 bases, and 15 bases lay in between. Germline V gene data show CDR1 as MNHNS and CDR2 as SASEGT. The CDR3 is 13 amino acids. In nucleotides, the CDR3 is TGTGCCAGCGATCGACCAGGATGGTACGAGCAGTACTTC. Its protein product is CASDRPGWYEQYF.

The chain couples TRBV6-1 to TRBJ1-1, with 8 positions matching TRBD1. CDR3 size: 14 residues. The germline V gene has CDR1 MNHNS and CDR2 SASEGT. V was clipped by 2 bases and J by 7 bases; unmatched bases: 6. For the CDR3, the DNA is TGTGCCAGCAGTGAAAGACAGGGGAGGAATGAAGCTTTCTTT. Its translation is CASSERQGRNEAFF.

This clone has only one observation. The chain employs TRBV5-6 and TRBJ1-2; D is perhaps TRBD1 (6 bases). There are 16 residues in the CDR3. Germline CDR1 SGHDT, CDR2 YYEEEE. Between the trimmed V and J ends, which lost 3 bases and 2 bases, there was a span of 17 bases. The DNA for the CDR3 is TGTGCCAGCAGCTCCTACCCGGACAGAGCCAACTATGGCTACACCTTC. Translating it yields CASSSYPDRANYGYTF.

CDR3 DNA sequence: TGCGCCAGCAGGAGGCGATTAGCCGCAGATACGCAGTATTTT. Its protein product is CASRRRLAADTQYF. The V call is TRBV5-1, the J call TRBJ2-3; D remains unclear. V lost 5 bases and J 4 bases, leaving 14 bases between the germline ends. The CDR3 sequence is 14 residues long. Germline V gene lookup returns CDR1 SGHRS and CDR2 YFSETQ.

V gene TRBV5-5 combines with J gene TRBJ2-2, with 9 bases that match TRBD2. Germline V CDR1 and CDR2: SGHKS, YYEKEE (reference sequence). This CDR3 spans 15 amino acids. The V and J ends lost 5 bases and 5 bases, in that order; junction bases with no gene match: 7. The CDR3 protein is CASSRGLAGTGELFF. For the CDR3, the DNA is TGTGCCAGCAGTCGTGGGCTAGCGGGGACCGGGGAGCTGTTTTTT.

CDR3 sequence reads: CASSSGPSYEQYV. The DNA for the CDR3 is TGTGCCAGCAGTAGCGGACCATCCTACGAGCAGTACGTC. The V call is TRBV2, the J call TRBJ2-7; D is possibly TRBD2 (5 bases). CDR1 and CDR2 from the germline V gene are SNHLY and FYNNEI. The CDR3 has 13 residues. With 5 bases removed from V and 1 base from J, the gap between germline ends came to 9 bases.

The V gene is TRBV27, the J gene TRBJ1-2, with a weak D call TRBD1 (5 bases). CDR1 and CDR2 (germline): MNHEY, SMNVEV (reference sequence). With 6 bases removed from V and 4 bases from J, the gap between germline ends came to 21 bases. The CDR3 is made up of 16 amino acids. The CDR3, as DNA: TGTGCCAGCAGCTCGGTAGGGACGGGACTGTTCTATGGCTACACCTTC. Its translation is CASSSVGTGLFYGYTF.

This chain uses TRBV4-1 with TRBJ1-2; TRBD1 agrees at 9 bases. CDR1 and CDR2 from the germline V gene are MGHRA and YSYEKL. This CDR3 has 12 amino acids. The junction had 3 bases not matched to a gene; V was cut back by 8 bases and J by 5 bases. The CDR3, as DNA: TGCGCCAGCCAGGACAGGGGTTATGGCTACACCTTC. Translating it yields CASQDRGYGYTF.

The V call is TRBV7-9, the J call TRBJ1-1; D perhaps matches TRBD1 (6 bases). In germline, CDR1 is SEHNR, CDR2 FQNEAQ (reference sequence). V lost 5 bases to trimming and J lost 3 bases, with 13 bases between them. This CDR3 comprises 14 residues. The CDR3 sequence is CASSTETGYTEAFF. CDR3 coding DNA: TGTGCCAGCAGCACGGAGACAGGATACACTGAAGCTTTCTTT.

The chain has TRBV12-5 and TRBJ1-3, with 12 bases lining up with TRBD1. The trim removed 0 bases at V and 2 bases at J, leaving 11 bases unmatched. The germline CDR1 and CDR2 sequences are LGHNT and FRNRAP. This CDR3 region has 20 residues. This CDR3 is CASGLVLGQGARFPGNTIYF. Written as DNA, the CDR3 is TGTGCTAGTGGTTTGGTATTGGGACAGGGGGCGAGGTTCCCTGGAAACACCATATATTTT.

The chain couples TRBV11-2 to TRBJ1-1; the D is unclear. The germline gives CDR1 SGHAT, CDR2 FQNNGV. The CDR3 covers 14 residues. Between the trimmed V and J ends, which lost 1 base and 3 bases, there was a span of 9 bases. The CDR3 is CASSLAEYYTEAFF. The CDR3 nucleotides are TGTGCCAGCAGCTTAGCGGAGTACTACACTGAAGCTTTCTTT.

V gene TRBV7-6 combines with J gene TRBJ2-3; no clear D. The CDR3 has 15 residues. Germline-derived CDR1 and CDR2 are SGHVS and FNYEAQ. The ends were cut back, 0 bases at V and 1 base at J, with 8 bases in the middle. The CDR3 bases are TGTGCCAGCAGCTTAGCCTACAGCCGCACAGATACGCAGTATTTT. It codes for CASSLAYSRTDTQYF.

This clone was counted only a few times. The gene calls are TRBV5-1 and TRBJ2-1, with D possibly matching TRBD1 (5 bases). V lost 1 base and J 10 bases, leaving 15 bases between the germline ends. CDR3 length equals 14 residues. Germline CDR1 SGHRS, CDR2 YFSETQ. This CDR3 is CASSLIGASSEQFF. The CDR3 nucleotides are TGCGCCAGCAGCTTGATAGGGGCGAGTAGCGAGCAGTTCTTC.

This clone was observed a handful of times. Mismatch with germline at one junction end may stem from a read error. V gene TRBV7-9 combines with J gene TRBJ2-6, with unresolved D. This CDR3 spans 17 amino acids. Germline CDR1 SEHNR, CDR2 FQNEAQ (reference sequence). CDR3 DNA: TGTTCCAGCAGCTCCCGACAAATGTTCTCTGGGGCCAACGTCCTGACTTTC. This sequence encodes CSSSSRQMFSGANVLTF.